The rows below give T cell receptor beta chains drawn from one sample of a study of siplizumab effects on memory and regulatory T cells. Method: immunoSEQ multiplex PCR; TCRdb's copy keeps in-frame clones and lacks some. This sample yields over 85,000 clones, of which approximately 90% are seen a single time; about 1.1% belongs to the top ten. What was sequenced was CD4+ T cells sorted from blood. These receptors were obtained from a human donor in good health. CDR3s include the opening cysteine and the closing phenylalanine or tryptophan. A D gene is named only where the DNA matches it firmly. Part of the rows lack a size; the others show once, few, many or a class for expanded clones.

v_gene: TRBV25-1; d_gene: NA; j_gene: TRBJ1-3; abundance: NA; CDR3nt: TGTGCCAGCAGTCACCGACAGGCTGGAAACACCATATATTTT; CDR3aa: CASSHRQAGNTIYF
v_gene: TRBV2; d_gene: NA; j_gene: TRBJ1-4; abundance: NA; CDR3nt: TGTGCCAGTTCTAACCAAGGCAATAATGAAAAACTGTTTTTT; CDR3aa: CASSNQGNNEKLFF
v_gene: TRBV11-2; d_gene: NA; j_gene: TRBJ1-1; abundance: once; CDR3nt: TGTGCCAGCAGCTTGCAAGGGTGGGGCACTGAAGCTTTCTTT; CDR3aa: CASSLQGWGTEAFF
v_gene: TRBV4-1; d_gene: NA; j_gene: TRBJ2-7; abundance: NA; CDR3nt: TGCGCCAGCAGCCAAGAAAATTTTTACCGGGTCGAGGACGAGCAGTACTTC; CDR3aa: CASSQENFYRVEDEQYF
v_gene: TRBV15; d_gene: NA; j_gene: TRBJ2-3; abundance: once; CDR3nt: TGTGCCACCAGCAGGTCAGGCGTTCGAACAGATACGCAGTATTTT; CDR3aa: CATSRSGVRTDTQYF
v_gene: TRBV29-1; d_gene: NA; j_gene: TRBJ2-2; abundance: NA; CDR3nt: TGCAGCGTCCAGACAACCGGGGAGCTGTTTTTT; CDR3aa: CSVQTTGELFF
v_gene: TRBV28; d_gene: NA; j_gene: TRBJ1-5; abundance: NA; CDR3nt: TGTGCCAGCAGTTTACAGGGTATCGGCAATCAGCCCCAGCATTTT; CDR3aa: CASSLQGIGNQPQHF
v_gene: TRBV2; d_gene: NA; j_gene: TRBJ1-2; abundance: NA; CDR3nt: TGTGCCAGCATGGTCGGCAGGGCTAACTATGGCTACACCTTC; CDR3aa: CASMVGRANYGYTF
v_gene: TRBV18; d_gene: TRBD1; j_gene: TRBJ1-2; abundance: NA; CDR3nt: TGTGCCAGCTCACCGAGGACAGGTGATCGGAGTCTTCGGGGCTACACCTTC; CDR3aa: CASSPRTGDRSLRGYTF
v_gene: TRBV5-1; d_gene: TRBD1; j_gene: TRBJ1-2; abundance: NA; CDR3nt: TGCGCCAGCAGCATAGGACAGGGTTGGGGTGGTGGCTACACCTTC; CDR3aa: CASSIGQGWGGGYTF
v_gene: TRBV7-2; d_gene: NA; j_gene: TRBJ1-2; abundance: NA; CDR3nt: TGTGCCAGCAGCTTCCGGATCACTAACTATGGCTACACCTTC; CDR3aa: CASSFRITNYGYTF
v_gene: TRBV2; d_gene: TRBD1; j_gene: TRBJ1-3; abundance: NA; CDR3nt: TGTGCCAGCAGTCCCGACAGGGTTGGAAACACCATATATTTT; CDR3aa: CASSPDRVGNTIYF
v_gene: TRBV5-1; d_gene: NA; j_gene: TRBJ2-5; abundance: NA; CDR3nt: TGCGCCAGCGCTGCGGGGGCTCTACAAGAGACCCAGTACTTC; CDR3aa: CASAAGALQETQYF
v_gene: TRBV7-2; d_gene: TRBD2; j_gene: TRBJ2-3; abundance: NA; CDR3nt: TGTGCCAGCAATACCGGGACTAGGAGGCCAGATACGCAGTATTTT; CDR3aa: CASNTGTRRPDTQYF
v_gene: TRBV6-5; d_gene: TRBD1; j_gene: TRBJ2-7; abundance: NA; CDR3nt: TGTGCCAGCAGCCCCCAGGGGGCCAGCTACGAGCAGTACTTC; CDR3aa: CASSPQGASYEQYF
v_gene: TRBV7-3; d_gene: NA; j_gene: TRBJ2-2; abundance: NA; CDR3nt: TGTGCCAGCAGCTTAACGGGGGCAGCGAACACCGGGGAGCTGTTTTTT; CDR3aa: CASSLTGAANTGELFF
v_gene: TRBV9; d_gene: NA; j_gene: TRBJ2-6; abundance: NA; CDR3nt: TGTGCCAGCAGCGTAAAAGACAGTCTGACTGGGGCCAACGTCCTGACTTTC; CDR3aa: CASSVKDSLTGANVLTF
v_gene: TRBV27; d_gene: NA; j_gene: TRBJ2-7; abundance: NA; CDR3nt: TGTGCCAGCAGTTTATGGGGTGGTGTGGACGGACCCTACGAGCAGTACTTC; CDR3aa: CASSLWGGVDGPYEQYF
v_gene: TRBV2; d_gene: TRBD1; j_gene: TRBJ2-2; abundance: NA; CDR3nt: TGTGCCAGCATGACGACAGGGATGAACACCGGGGAGCTGTTTTTT; CDR3aa: CASMTTGMNTGELFF
v_gene: TRBV11-2; d_gene: NA; j_gene: TRBJ1-3; abundance: once; CDR3nt: TGTGCCAGCAGCTTCGGCCCAGGGTCAGGAAACACCATATATTTT; CDR3aa: CASSFGPGSGNTIYF
v_gene: TRBV28; d_gene: TRBD1; j_gene: TRBJ1-6; abundance: NA; CDR3nt: TGTGCCTCAACCAGCAGATCAGGGGGCAGGGCACCCCTCCACTTT; CDR3aa: CASTSRSGGRAPLHF
v_gene: TRBV28; d_gene: NA; j_gene: TRBJ2-7; abundance: NA; CDR3nt: TGTGCCAGCAGTTCAACAGGATCGGGACTCGGGTACGAGCAGTACTTC; CDR3aa: CASSSTGSGLGYEQYF
v_gene: TRBV7-2; d_gene: TRBD1; j_gene: TRBJ2-1; abundance: NA; CDR3nt: TGTGCCAGCAGTAACGCAGGGACAGGCTACAATGAGCAGTTCTTC; CDR3aa: CASSNAGTGYNEQFF
v_gene: TRBV30; d_gene: NA; j_gene: TRBJ2-3; abundance: NA; CDR3nt: TGTGCCTGGAACCTACAGGGATTCGGCGGGGGCGGCACAGATACGCAGTATTTT; CDR3aa: CAWNLQGFGGGGTDTQYF
v_gene: TRBV7-9; d_gene: NA; j_gene: TRBJ1-5; abundance: NA; CDR3nt: TGTGCCAGCAGCTTAGGAGCTCAGCCCCAGCATTTT; CDR3aa: CASSLGAQPQHF
v_gene: TRBV7-2; d_gene: NA; j_gene: TRBJ2-1; abundance: few; CDR3nt: TGTGCCAGCAGCTTAGCTTACGGGAGCTCCTACAATGAGCAGTTCTTC; CDR3aa: CASSLAYGSSYNEQFF
v_gene: TRBV4-1; d_gene: NA; j_gene: TRBJ2-7; abundance: NA; CDR3nt: TGCGCCAGCAGCCATATTCCTATGTCTGTCCGGCACTACGAGCAGTACTTC; CDR3aa: CASSHIPMSVRHYEQYF
v_gene: TRBV7-3; d_gene: NA; j_gene: TRBJ2-2; abundance: once; CDR3nt: TGTGCCAGCAGCCCCCTTCACACCGGGGAGCTGTTTTTT; CDR3aa: CASSPLHTGELFF
v_gene: TRBV27; d_gene: NA; j_gene: TRBJ2-1; abundance: NA; CDR3nt: TGTGCCGGGCACCTTCTCCCCCCGCCCTACAATGAGCAGTTCTTC; CDR3aa: CAGHLLPPPYNEQFF
v_gene: TRBV28; d_gene: NA; j_gene: TRBJ1-2; abundance: few; CDR3nt: TGTGCCAGCAGTTTGGGGGGGAACTATGGCTACACCTTC; CDR3aa: CASSLGGNYGYTF
v_gene: TRBV6-5; d_gene: NA; j_gene: TRBJ1-3; abundance: NA; CDR3nt: TGTGCCAGCAGTTACTCGTTCACAGGCCTCTTATATTTT; CDR3aa: CASSYSFTGLLYF
v_gene: TRBV19; d_gene: NA; j_gene: TRBJ2-1; abundance: NA; CDR3nt: TGTGCCAGTAGTAGGGGGACAACAGGGAACAATGAGCAGTTCTTC; CDR3aa: CASSRGTTGNNEQFF
v_gene: TRBV2; d_gene: TRBD1; j_gene: TRBJ2-3; abundance: NA; CDR3nt: TGTGCCAGCACTAGAGACAGGGGCGGGACAGATACGCAGTATTTT; CDR3aa: CASTRDRGGTDTQYF
v_gene: TRBV19; d_gene: TRBD2; j_gene: TRBJ2-2; abundance: NA; CDR3nt: TGTGCCAGTGGGACTAGCGGGAACGGGGAGCTGTTTTTT; CDR3aa: CASGTSGNGELFF
v_gene: TRBV10-3; d_gene: TRBD1; j_gene: TRBJ1-1; abundance: NA; CDR3nt: TGTGCCATCAGTGAAGACAGGGGTTACGCTGAAGCTTTCTTT; CDR3aa: CAISEDRGYAEAFF
v_gene: TRBV5-1; d_gene: NA; j_gene: TRBJ2-3; abundance: NA; CDR3nt: TGCGCCAGCAGCCTCCGTCCAGGCCCTAGCACAGATACGCAGTATTTT; CDR3aa: CASSLRPGPSTDTQYF
v_gene: TRBV7-2; d_gene: TRBD2; j_gene: TRBJ2-1; abundance: NA; CDR3nt: TGTGCCAGCAACCGGGTAGCGGGACCCCAATCCTACAATGAGCAGTTCTTC; CDR3aa: CASNRVAGPQSYNEQFF
v_gene: TRBV20-1; d_gene: NA; j_gene: TRBJ2-1; abundance: once; CDR3nt: TGCAGTGCTAGAGATCGGGGGGAGCAGTTCTTC; CDR3aa: CSARDRGEQFF
v_gene: TRBV5-5; d_gene: TRBD1; j_gene: TRBJ2-5; abundance: NA; CDR3nt: TGTGCCAGCAGCTTGGAGACAGGGGATCAAGAGACCCAGTACTTC; CDR3aa: CASSLETGDQETQYF
v_gene: TRBV7-3; d_gene: NA; j_gene: TRBJ1-3; abundance: NA; CDR3nt: TGTGCCAGCAGCTTTGGATCTGGAGCAAAAGGAAACACCATATATTTT; CDR3aa: CASSFGSGAKGNTIYF
v_gene: TRBV29-1; d_gene: NA; j_gene: TRBJ1-1; abundance: NA; CDR3nt: TGCAGCGCGACAGTTAACACTGAAGCTTTCTTT; CDR3aa: CSATVNTEAFF
v_gene: TRBV2; d_gene: NA; j_gene: TRBJ1-5; abundance: few; CDR3nt: TGTGCCAGCAGCGAGAATAAGGGGGGGAGCAATCAGCCCCAGCATTTT; CDR3aa: CASSENKGGSNQPQHF
v_gene: TRBV10-2; d_gene: NA; j_gene: TRBJ2-7; abundance: NA; CDR3nt: TGCGCCAGCAGTGGTGGACTCGCCTACGAGCAGTACTTC; CDR3aa: CASSGGLAYEQYF
v_gene: TRBV10-1; d_gene: NA; j_gene: TRBJ1-1; abundance: NA; CDR3nt: TGCGCCAGCAGACGGACCTCGAACACTGAAGCTTTCTTT; CDR3aa: CASRRTSNTEAFF
v_gene: TRBV7-3; d_gene: TRBD2; j_gene: TRBJ2-1; abundance: NA; CDR3nt: TGTGCCAGCAGCACATGGACTAGCGACAACAATGAGCAGTTCTTC; CDR3aa: CASSTWTSDNNEQFF
v_gene: TRBV21-1; d_gene: NA; j_gene: TRBJ1-2; abundance: NA; CDR3nt: TGTGCCAGCACTAAAAAACTGCTGGTGATGAGACGCTACACCTTC; CDR3aa: CASTKKLLVMRRYTF
v_gene: TRBV18; d_gene: TRBD2; j_gene: TRBJ2-3; abundance: NA; CDR3nt: TGTGCCAGCTCACCACTAGGACGGACTAGCGGGGGGGGATTCACAGATACGCAGTATTTT; CDR3aa: CASSPLGRTSGGGFTDTQYF
v_gene: TRBV11-2; d_gene: NA; j_gene: TRBJ1-5; abundance: NA; CDR3nt: TGTGCCAGCAGCTTAGTCCCGGTAGGACAGCCCCAGCATTTT; CDR3aa: CASSLVPVGQPQHF
v_gene: TRBV5-1; d_gene: NA; j_gene: TRBJ1-4; abundance: NA; CDR3nt: TGCGCCAGCAGCTTACAGGATTCGGGGAAGGTATTGTTTTTT; CDR3aa: CASSLQDSGKVLFF
v_gene: TRBV10-1; d_gene: TRBD1; j_gene: TRBJ2-2; abundance: NA; CDR3nt: TGCGCCAGCAGTGACGGGACAGGAAACACCGGGGAGCTGTTTTTT; CDR3aa: CASSDGTGNTGELFF
v_gene: TRBV2; d_gene: NA; j_gene: TRBJ1-1; abundance: NA; CDR3nt: TGTGCCAGCAGGGGAGTAAGACTAAACACTGAAGCTTTCTTT; CDR3aa: CASRGVRLNTEAFF
v_gene: TRBV28; d_gene: NA; j_gene: TRBJ2-7; abundance: NA; CDR3nt: TGTGCCAGCAACATGGGGAGGACCTACGAGCAGTACTTC; CDR3aa: CASNMGRTYEQYF
v_gene: TRBV6-1; d_gene: NA; j_gene: TRBJ1-5; abundance: NA; CDR3nt: TGTGCCAGCAGTGAAAGGGGAGGGGCAGGGACAAATCAGCCCCAGCATTTT; CDR3aa: CASSERGGAGTNQPQHF
v_gene: TRBV6-5; d_gene: TRBD1; j_gene: TRBJ1-1; abundance: NA; CDR3nt: TGTGCCAGCAGTTCAGCCGGGACAGGGGACGGGACTGAAGCTTTCTTT; CDR3aa: CASSSAGTGDGTEAFF
v_gene: TRBV9; d_gene: TRBD2; j_gene: TRBJ2-3; abundance: NA; CDR3nt: TGTGCCAGCAGAGAGGGCGGGAGGACGACAGATACGCAGTATTTT; CDR3aa: CASREGGRTTDTQYF
v_gene: TRBV27; d_gene: NA; j_gene: TRBJ2-2; abundance: NA; CDR3nt: TGTGCCAGCAGTTTTCGGGGCGCCGGGGAGCTGTTTTTT; CDR3aa: CASSFRGAGELFF
v_gene: TRBV11-1; d_gene: NA; j_gene: TRBJ2-2; abundance: NA; CDR3nt: TGTGCCAGCAGCCAAAAAGCCGGGGAGCTGTTTTTT; CDR3aa: CASSQKAGELFF
v_gene: TRBV11-2; d_gene: NA; j_gene: TRBJ1-1; abundance: NA; CDR3nt: TGTGCCAGCAGCTTTAGGAGGGACACTGAAGCTTTCTTT; CDR3aa: CASSFRRDTEAFF
v_gene: TRBV7-2; d_gene: NA; j_gene: TRBJ1-1; abundance: NA; CDR3nt: TGTGCCAGCAGCTTAGAGGGCTCCCTAGTGAGAGAAGCTTTCTTT; CDR3aa: CASSLEGSLVREAFF
v_gene: TRBV6-5; d_gene: NA; j_gene: TRBJ2-7; abundance: NA; CDR3nt: TGTGCCAGCAGTTACTCGAGGGAGGCAAGCGAGCAGTACTTC; CDR3aa: CASSYSREASEQYF